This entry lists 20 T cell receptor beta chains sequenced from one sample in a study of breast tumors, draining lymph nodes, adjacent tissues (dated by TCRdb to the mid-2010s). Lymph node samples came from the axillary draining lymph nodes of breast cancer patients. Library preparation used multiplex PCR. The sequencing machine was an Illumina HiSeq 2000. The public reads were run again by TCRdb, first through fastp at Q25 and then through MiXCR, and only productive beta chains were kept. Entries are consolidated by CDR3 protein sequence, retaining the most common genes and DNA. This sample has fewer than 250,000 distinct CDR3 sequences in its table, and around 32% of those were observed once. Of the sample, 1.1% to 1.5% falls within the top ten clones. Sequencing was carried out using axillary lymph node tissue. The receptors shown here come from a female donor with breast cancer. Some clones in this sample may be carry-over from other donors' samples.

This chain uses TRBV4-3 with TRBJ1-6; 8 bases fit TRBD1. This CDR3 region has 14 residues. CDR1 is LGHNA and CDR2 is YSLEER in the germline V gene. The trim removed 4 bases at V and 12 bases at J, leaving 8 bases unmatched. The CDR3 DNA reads TGCGCCAGCAGCCCGTCCAGGGGGCAAGAACCCCTCCACTTT. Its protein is CASSPSRGQEPLHF.

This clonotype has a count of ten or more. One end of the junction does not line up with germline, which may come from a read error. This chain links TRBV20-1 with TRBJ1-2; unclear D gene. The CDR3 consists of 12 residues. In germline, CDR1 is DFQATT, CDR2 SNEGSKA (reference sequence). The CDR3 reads CSARENYYGSTF. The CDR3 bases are TGCAGTGCTAGGGAAAATTACTATGGCTCCACCTTC.

The CDR3 loop is CASSWGVAAGTDTQYF. The CDR3 nucleotides read TGTGCCAGCAGCTGGGGGGTTGCTGCGGGCACAGATACGCAGTATTTT. The chain has TRBV5-5 and TRBJ2-3, with D possibly being TRBD2 (6 bases). The germline gives CDR1 SGHKS, CDR2 YYEKEE (reference sequence). With 3 bases removed from V and 1 base from J, the gap between germline ends came to 15 bases. The length of the CDR3 is 16 residues.

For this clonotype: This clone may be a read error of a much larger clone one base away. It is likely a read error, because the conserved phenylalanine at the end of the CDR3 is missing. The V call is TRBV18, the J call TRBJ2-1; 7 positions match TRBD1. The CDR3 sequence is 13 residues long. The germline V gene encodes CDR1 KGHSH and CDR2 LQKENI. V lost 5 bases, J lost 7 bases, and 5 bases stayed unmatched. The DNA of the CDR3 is TGTGCCAGCTCAGCTCAGGGGGAAAATGAGCAGTTCTCC. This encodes CASSAQGENEQFS.

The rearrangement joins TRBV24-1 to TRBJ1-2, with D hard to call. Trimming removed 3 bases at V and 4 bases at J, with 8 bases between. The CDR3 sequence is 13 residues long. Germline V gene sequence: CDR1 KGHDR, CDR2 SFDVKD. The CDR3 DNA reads TGTGCCACCAGTGATGGGGAAATCTATGGCTACACCTTC. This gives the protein CATSDGEIYGYTF.

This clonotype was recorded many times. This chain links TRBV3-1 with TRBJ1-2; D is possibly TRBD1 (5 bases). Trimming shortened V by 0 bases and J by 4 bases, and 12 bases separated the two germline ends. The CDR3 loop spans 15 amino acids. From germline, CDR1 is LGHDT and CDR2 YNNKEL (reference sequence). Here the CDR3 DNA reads TGTGCCAGCAGCCAAGATTTGGGGCAGCCCTATGGCTACACCTTC. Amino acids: CASSQDLGQPYGYTF.

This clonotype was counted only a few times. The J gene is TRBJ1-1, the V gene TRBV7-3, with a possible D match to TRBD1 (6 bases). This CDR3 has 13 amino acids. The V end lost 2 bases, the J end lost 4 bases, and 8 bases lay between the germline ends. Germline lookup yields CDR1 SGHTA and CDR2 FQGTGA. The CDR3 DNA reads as TGTGCCAGCAGCTTACAGGGGAGCACTGAAGCTTTCTTT. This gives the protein CASSLQGSTEAFF. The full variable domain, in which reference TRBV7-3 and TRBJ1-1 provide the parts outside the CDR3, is GAGVSQTPSNKVTEKGKYVELRCDPISGHTALYWYRQSLGQGPEFLIYFQGTGAADDSGLPNDRFFAVRPEGSVSTLKIQRTERGDSAVYLCASSLQGSTEAFFGQGTRLTVV.

As DNA, the CDR3 is TGCAGTGCACCGAGCGGGAGAAGCAATGAGCAGTTCTTC. Encoded protein: CSAPSGRSNEQFF. V is TRBV20-1 and J is TRBJ2-1, with TRBD2 matching 8 bases. Losses at the gene ends were 6 bases for V and 6 bases for J; bases not matched to a gene: 7. This CDR3 has 13 amino acids. CDR1 DFQATT and CDR2 SNEGSKA come from the germline V gene (reference sequence).

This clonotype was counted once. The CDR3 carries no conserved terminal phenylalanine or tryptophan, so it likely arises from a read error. The CDR3 sequence: CASSIQLAGANEKLFS. Written as DNA, the CDR3 is TGTGCCAGTAGTATTCAACTAGCGGGAGCTAATGAAAAACTGTTTTCT. The chain carries TRBV19 and TRBJ1-4; D remains unclear. Trimming stripped 3 bases from V and 3 bases from J, with 14 bases between. From germline, CDR1 is LNHDA and CDR2 SQIVND (reference sequence). The CDR3 loop spans 16 amino acids.

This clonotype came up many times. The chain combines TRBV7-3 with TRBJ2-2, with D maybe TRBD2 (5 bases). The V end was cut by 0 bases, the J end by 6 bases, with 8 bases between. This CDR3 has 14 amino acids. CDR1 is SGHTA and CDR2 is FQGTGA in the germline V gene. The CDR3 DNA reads TGTGCCAGCAGCTTAACCAGCGGAGCCGGGGAGCTGTTTTTT. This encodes CASSLTSGAGELFF.

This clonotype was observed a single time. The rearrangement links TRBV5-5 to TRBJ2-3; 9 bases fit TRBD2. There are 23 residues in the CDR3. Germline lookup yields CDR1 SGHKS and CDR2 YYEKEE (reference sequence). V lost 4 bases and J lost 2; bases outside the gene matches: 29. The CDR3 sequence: CASSPRGTGTSRPPSKLTDTQYF. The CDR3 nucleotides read TGTGCCAGCAGCCCCCGGGGGACTGGGACTAGCCGTCCACCCTCTAAACTCACAGATACGCAGTATTTT.

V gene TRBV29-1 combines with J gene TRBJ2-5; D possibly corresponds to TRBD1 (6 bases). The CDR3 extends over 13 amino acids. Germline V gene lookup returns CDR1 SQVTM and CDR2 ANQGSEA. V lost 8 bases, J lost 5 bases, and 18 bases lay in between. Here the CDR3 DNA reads TGCAGCTTGGACAGAGTTGGTGGGGAGACCCAGTACTTC. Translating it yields CSLDRVGGETQYF.

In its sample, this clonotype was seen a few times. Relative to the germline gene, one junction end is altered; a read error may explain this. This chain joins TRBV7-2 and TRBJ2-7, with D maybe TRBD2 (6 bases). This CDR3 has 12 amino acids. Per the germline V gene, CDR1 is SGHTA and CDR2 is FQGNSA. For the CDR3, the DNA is TGTGCCAGCAGCCTAGCGCCTTACGAGCAGTGCTTC. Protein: CASSLAPYEQCF.

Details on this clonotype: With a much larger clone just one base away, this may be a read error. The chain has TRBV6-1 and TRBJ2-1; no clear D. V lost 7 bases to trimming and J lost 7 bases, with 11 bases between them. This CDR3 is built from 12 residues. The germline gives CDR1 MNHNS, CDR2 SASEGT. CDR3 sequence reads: CASIPTGNEQFF. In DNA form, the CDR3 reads TGTGCCAGCATCCCCACGGGTAATGAGCAGTTCTTC.

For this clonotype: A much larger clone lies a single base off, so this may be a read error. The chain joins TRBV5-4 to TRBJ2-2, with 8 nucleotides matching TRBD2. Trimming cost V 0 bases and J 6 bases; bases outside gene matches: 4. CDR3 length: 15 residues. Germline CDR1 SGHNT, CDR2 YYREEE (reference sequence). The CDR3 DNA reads TGTGCCAGCAGCTTGGGACTAGCGAGATCCGGGGAGCTGTTTTTT. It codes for CASSLGLARSGELFF.

CDR3 sequence: CASITGGVSQPQHF. DNA for the CDR3: TGTGCCAGCATCACCGGGGGGGTGAGTCAGCCCCAGCATTTT. The chain recombines TRBV28 with TRBJ1-5, with D maybe TRBD1 (5 bases). The V gene's germline CDR1 is MDHEN and CDR2 SYDVKM. This CDR3 is 14 amino acids long. Trimming took 7 bases from V and 6 from J, leaving 16 bases between them.

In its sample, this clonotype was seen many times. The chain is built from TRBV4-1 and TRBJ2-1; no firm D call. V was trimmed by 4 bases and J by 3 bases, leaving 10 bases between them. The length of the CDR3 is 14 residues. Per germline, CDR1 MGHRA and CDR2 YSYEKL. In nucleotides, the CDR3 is TGCGCCAGCAGCCGATCCGACTTCTACAATGAGCAGTTCTTC. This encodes CASSRSDFYNEQFF.

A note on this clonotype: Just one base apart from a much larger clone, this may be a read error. Here the CDR3 DNA reads TGCAGTGCGGGCATCCATAACGAGCAGTCCTTC. Encoded protein: CSAGIHNEQSF. The chain carries TRBV20-1 and TRBJ2-7; D is unclear. CDR1 is DFQATT and CDR2 is SNEGSKA in the germline V gene (reference sequence). The CDR3 has 11 residues.

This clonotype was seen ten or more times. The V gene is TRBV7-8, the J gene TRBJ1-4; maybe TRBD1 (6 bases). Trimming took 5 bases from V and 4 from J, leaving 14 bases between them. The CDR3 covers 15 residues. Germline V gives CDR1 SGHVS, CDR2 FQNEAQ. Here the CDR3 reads CASSKRQAHNEKLFF. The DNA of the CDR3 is TGTGCCAGCAGCAAACGACAGGCCCATAATGAAAAACTGTTTTTT.

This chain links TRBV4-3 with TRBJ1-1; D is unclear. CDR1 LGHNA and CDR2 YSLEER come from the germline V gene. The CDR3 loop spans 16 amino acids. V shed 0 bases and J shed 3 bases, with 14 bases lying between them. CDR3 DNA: TGCGCCAGCAGCCAAGATAAGTGGGATGTGGACACTGAAGCTTTCTTT. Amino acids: CASSQDKWDVDTEAFF.